This T cell receptor beta chain was found in a study of T cells after yellow fever vaccination. V gave up 0 bases and J gave up 0 bases, with 6 bases separating them. Germline lookup yields CDR1 LNHNV and CDR2 YYDKDF (reference sequence). The CDR3 is made up of 15 amino acids. Broader study findings: Subsequent booster samples again held most clones from primary vaccination (around 96% CD4, nearly 90% CD8).

UMIs were added to TCR cDNA along with a universal primer site when it was made by 5'RACE template switching. MiXCR was run by TCRdb on the 5' RACE reads, yielding one entry per CDR3 protein. The sample shows a few hundred thousand distinct CDR3 sequences, around 3.5% of them seen only once. In regard to this clonotype: The antigen is unknown.

The sequence came from a man between 18 and 35 years old who received the YFV17D yellow fever vaccine. The source was PBMCs, collected 15 days after the yellow fever booster vaccination. The chain employs TRBV15 and TRBJ1-5; perhaps TRBD1 as D (5 bases). The CDR3 spells CATSRDRASNQPQHF. The CDR3 DNA is TGTGCCACCAGCAGAGACAGGGCTAGCAATCAGCCCCAGCATTTT. Full variable domain (remainder filled in from reference TRBV15 and TRBJ1-5): DAMVIQNPRYQVTQFGKPVTLSCSQTLNHNVMYWYQQKSSQAPKLLFHYYDKDFNNEADTPDNFQSRRPNTSFCFLDIRSPGLGDTAMYLCATSRDRASNQPQHFGDGTRLSIL.